Following are 7 T cell receptor beta chains from one sample sequenced in a study of shared T cell receptors in the human thymus. Here immunoSEQ multiplex PCR was the method, and the copy in TCRdb shows in-frame clones only, minus some. The data contain around 730,000 clones, 75% to 90% of them singletons. This sample was also put to use in a study of human thymus T cells.

The sequencing input was thymocytes. These receptor sequences come from a girl under three years old with a congenital heart defect.

The V call is TRBV25-1, the J call TRBJ2-3; 7 nucleotides agree with TRBD2. The CDR3 is made up of 16 amino acids. The ends lost 4 bases at V and 0 bases at J; junction bases unmatched: 7. The germline gives CDR1 MGHDK, CDR2 SYGVNS. CDR3 coding DNA: TGTGCCAGCAGTGCCCTAGCGGTCCGAAGCACAGATACGCAGTATTTT. Its translation is CASSALAVRSTDTQYF.

This chain's CDR3 is CASSSPPTSGGVNEQFF. CDR3 DNA: TGTGCCAGCAGCTCCCCGCCGACTAGCGGGGGTGTTAATGAGCAGTTCTTC. The V and J genes are TRBV7-9 and TRBJ2-1; 12 bases line up with TRBD2. Looked up from germline, CDR1 is SEHNR and CDR2 is FQNEAQ (reference sequence). The CDR3 runs 17 residues. Trimming cost V 4 bases and J 7 bases; bases outside gene matches: 11.

This clone has just one count. The gene calls are TRBV19 and TRBJ1-1, with a tentative D call TRBD1 (5 bases). Looked up from germline, CDR1 is LNHDA and CDR2 is SQIVND (reference sequence). This CDR3 is 15 amino acids long. V gave up 6 bases and J gave up 4 bases, with 18 bases separating them. The CDR3 sequence: CASRRVKEGLTEAFF. In nucleotides, the CDR3 is TGTGCCAGTAGACGGGTAAAGGAGGGGCTCACTGAAGCTTTCTTT.

This chain links TRBV4-3 with TRBJ1-1; D uncertain. In germline, CDR1 is LGHNA, CDR2 YSLEER. V lost 4 bases and J 3 bases, leaving 15 bases between the germline ends. CDR3 length: 15 amino acids. CDR3 DNA sequence: TGCGCCAGCAGCCCTAAAGGAGGGTTGGACACTGAAGCTTTCTTT. The encoded protein is CASSPKGGLDTEAFF.

This chain links TRBV5-1 with TRBJ2-7; 9 nucleotides align to TRBD2. V was pared by 6 bases and J by 2 bases, with 15 bases of the junction left unmatched. Looked up from germline, CDR1 is SGHRS and CDR2 is YFSETQ. The CDR3 loop spans 17 amino acids. The CDR3 reads CASTQRPSGEGAYEQYF. The CDR3 bases are TGCGCCAGCACCCAGAGGCCTAGCGGGGAGGGCGCCTACGAGCAGTACTTC.

The chain employs TRBV5-1 and TRBJ1-4; 10 positions match TRBD1. Germline V gives CDR1 SGHRS, CDR2 YFSETQ. V gave up 0 bases and J gave up 7 bases; unmatched junction bases: 15. The CDR3 consists of 19 residues. CDR3 DNA sequence: TGCGCCAGCAGCTTGGCCTCCGATCGAGGGGACAGGGGCGGTGAAAAACTGTTTTTT. Protein: CASSLASDRGDRGGEKLFF.

This clone was observed a single time. The DNA of the CDR3 is TGCGCCAGCAGCTTGCCCCCCCAGGGTAGGGGTGACTATGGCTACACCTTC. Encoded protein: CASSLPPQGRGDYGYTF. J is TRBJ1-2 and V is TRBV5-1, with a weak D call TRBD1 (5 bases). The CDR3 has 17 amino acids. Trimming removed 1 base at V and 3 bases at J, with 19 bases between. The germline V gene has CDR1 SGHRS and CDR2 YFSETQ.